The 26 T cell receptor beta chains below come from one sample, sequenced in a study of T cell responses to AZD1222 COVID-19 vaccine. Some clones are missing from TCRdb's copy, which holds only in-frame ones; the method was immunoSEQ multiplex PCR. Among 84,000 or so clones listed, roughly nine tenths were seen once. Sequences were derived from peripheral blood, sampled on day 0 of AZD1222 vaccination. Receptors originate from an adult in good health.

This clone was seen just once. This chain joins TRBV11-2 and TRBJ2-7; 8 bases match TRBD2. This CDR3 spans 15 amino acids. Germline CDR1 is SGHAT and CDR2 is FQNNGV. Trimming took 1 base from V and 3 from J; bases not matched to a gene: 5. CDR3 loop: CASSLVSGGDYEQYF. DNA for the CDR3: TGTGCCAGCAGCTTAGTATCGGGGGGGGACTACGAGCAGTACTTC.

This sequence joins TRBV7-9 and TRBJ2-1, with a possible D match to TRBD2 (6 bases). This CDR3 comprises 13 residues. CDR1 and CDR2 (germline): SEHNR, FQNEAQ (reference sequence). Between the trimmed V and J ends, which lost 5 bases and 15 bases, there was a span of 20 bases. CDR3 nucleotide sequence: TGTGCCAGCAGCGCCGGGACTCCGCAATATCCGTTCTTC. Translating gives CASSAGTPQYPFF. Full variable domain (remainder filled in from reference TRBV7-9 and TRBJ2-1): DTGVSQNPRHKITKRGQNVTFRCDPISEHNRLYWYRQTLGQGPEFLTYFQNEAQLEKSRLLSDRFSAERPKGSFSTLEIQRTEQGDSAMYLCASSAGTPQYPFFGPGTRLTVL.

The chain employs TRBV15 and TRBJ2-2, with D perhaps TRBD2 (7 bases). Trimming took 0 bases from V and 6 from J, leaving 14 bases between them. The CDR3 contains 16 residues. Germline assignment: CDR1 LNHNV and CDR2 YYDKDF (reference sequence). The DNA of the CDR3 is TGTGCCACCAGCAGAGAGAGGGGGAGGGCTCCCGGGGAGCTGTTTTTT. It yields the protein CATSRERGRAPGELFF.

J is TRBJ2-1 and V is TRBV5-4, with 7 positions matching TRBD2. The V gene end was trimmed by 1 base and the J gene end by 0 bases; junction bases not matched to a gene: 10. This CDR3 has 18 amino acids. Per the germline V gene, CDR1 is SGHNT and CDR2 is YYREEE (reference sequence). CDR3 amino acids: CASSLWSVGGSSYNEQFF. Written as DNA, the CDR3 is TGTGCCAGCAGCTTGTGGTCTGTCGGGGGGAGCTCCTACAATGAGCAGTTCTTC.

CDR3 residues: CSAVGGYGYTF. CDR3 bases: TGCAGTGCTGTGGGGGGCTATGGCTACACCTTC. The chain is built from TRBV20-1 and TRBJ1-2, with D perhaps TRBD1 (5 bases). The CDR3 length is 11 residues. The germline gives CDR1 DFQATT, CDR2 SNEGSKA (reference sequence). Trimming pared 5 bases from V and 4 bases from J, leaving 8 bases between.

Turning to this clone: The junction shows a germline mismatch at one end, possibly a read error. The CDR3 is CASCDGPAQAYEQYF. CDR3 DNA: TGCGCCAGCTGTGACGGCCCTGCACAGGCCTACGAGCAGTACTTC. The V gene is TRBV10-2, the J gene TRBJ2-7, with a possible D match to TRBD1 (5 bases). The CDR3 covers 15 residues. Germline CDR1 is WSHSY and CDR2 is SAAADI.

The chain carries TRBV6-6 and TRBJ2-1, with D possibly being TRBD1 (5 bases). The germline V gene encodes CDR1 MNHNY and CDR2 SVGAGI (reference sequence). This CDR3 comprises 15 residues. V was trimmed by 6 bases and J by 0 bases, leaving 12 bases between them. For the CDR3, the DNA is TGTGCCAGCAGCAACCCTAGGGGCTCCTACAATGAGCAGTTCTTC. Its protein product is CASSNPRGSYNEQFF.

The chain employs TRBV5-1 and TRBJ2-7, with 7 nucleotides matching TRBD1. V shed 0 bases and J 5 bases; nucleotides not matched to a gene: 14. The CDR3 runs 17 residues. Germline CDR1 SGHRS, CDR2 YFSETQ. The CDR3: CASSLDALTGLFHEQYF. The CDR3 DNA reads as TGCGCCAGCAGCTTGGATGCTCTGACAGGGTTATTCCACGAGCAGTACTTC.

The rearrangement joins TRBV6-2 or TRBV6-3 to TRBJ1-3; a weak D match, TRBD1 (5 bases). V dropped 2 bases and J dropped 0 bases, with 11 bases sitting between them. CDR1 is MNHEY and CDR2 is SVGEGT in the germline V gene. This CDR3 spans 16 amino acids. In DNA form, the CDR3 reads TGTGCCAGCAGTTACATAGGACACAGCTCTGGAAACACCATATATTTT. Protein product: CASSYIGHSSGNTIYF.

The chain recombines TRBV12-5 with TRBJ1-1; D gene ambiguous. CDR1 and CDR2 from the germline V gene are LGHNT and FRNRAP. V gave up 0 bases and J gave up 2 bases, with 7 bases separating them. CDR3 length equals 14 residues. CDR3 sequence reads: CASGLVPVNTEAFF. Here the CDR3 DNA reads TGTGCTAGTGGTTTGGTACCGGTAAACACTGAAGCTTTCTTT.

The gene calls are TRBV11-2 and TRBJ1-6, with no clear D. The germline V gene encodes CDR1 SGHAT and CDR2 FQNNGV. This CDR3 is built from 15 residues. Between the trimmed V and J ends, which lost 1 base and 9 bases, there was a span of 13 bases. CDR3 in DNA: TGTGCCAGCAGCTTAGCACAGTACGGACTTTCACCCCTCCACTTT. The encoded protein is CASSLAQYGLSPLHF.

This chain uses TRBV2 with TRBJ1-2; the match to TRBD1 covers 7 bases. Germline CDR1 reads SNHLY; CDR2 reads FYNNEI. CDR3 size: 14 residues. The V gene end was trimmed by 7 bases and the J gene end by 1 base; junction bases not matched to a gene: 6. CDR3 nucleotides: TGTGCCAGCAACGCACAGGGGCATAACTATGGCTACACCTTC. Protein sequence: CASNAQGHNYGYTF.

This sequence joins TRBV27 and TRBJ1-6, with 7 bases matching TRBD1. The J segment lost 17 bases and the V segment lost 2 bases, leaving 9 bases of the junction unmatched. The CDR3 has 13 residues. CDR1 and CDR2 from the germline V gene are MNHEY and SMNVEV (reference sequence). The CDR3 reads CASSLAGTDVFHF. CDR3 DNA: TGTGCCAGCAGTTTAGCGGGGACAGACGTTTTCCACTTT.

The chain carries TRBV19 and TRBJ1-2, with a weak D call TRBD1 (5 bases). The CDR3 spans 15 residues. V lost 9 bases and J lost 4, with 21 bases in between. Germline CDR1 is LNHDA and CDR2 is SQIVND (reference sequence). CDR3 in amino acids: CARHNGTLTGYGYTF. The CDR3 DNA follows: TGTGCCAGACATAACGGGACTTTGACGGGCTATGGCTACACCTTC. Full variable domain (missing parts from reference TRBV19 and TRBJ1-2): DGGITQSPKYLFRKEGQNVTLSCEQNLNHDAMYWYRQDPGQGLRLIYYSQIVNDFQKGDIAEGYSVSREKKESFPLTVTSAQKNPTAFYLCARHNGTLTGYGYTFGSGTRLTVV.

The chain links TRBV7-9 to TRBJ2-1; D call uncertain. This CDR3 has 13 amino acids. The V and J ends lost 5 bases and 6 bases respectively, with 11 bases between them. The germline V gene has CDR1 SEHNR and CDR2 FQNEAQ (reference sequence). CDR3 region: CASSQYGPNEQFF. As DNA, the CDR3 is TGTGCCAGCAGCCAATATGGACCCAATGAGCAGTTCTTC.

The DNA for the CDR3 is TGTGCCAGTAGTATCCTTGGGACAGGGGTTAACACTGAAGCTTTCTTT. As protein: CASSILGTGVNTEAFF. This chain connects TRBV19 to TRBJ1-1; 10 bases are a match to TRBD1. With V trimmed by 3 bases and J by 2 bases, 6 bases remained unmatched. The germline gives CDR1 LNHDA, CDR2 SQIVND (reference sequence). The CDR3 is 16 residues long.

The chain is built from TRBV6-4 and TRBJ1-2; no clear D gene. Germline CDR1 and CDR2: MRHNA and SNTAGT. Deletions cut 4 bases from V and 8 bases from J, with 14 bases between. CDR3 length: 13 amino acids. The CDR3 DNA reads TGTGCCAGCAGTGCCGCGTCCACTGGCGGCTACACCTTC. Its translation is CASSAASTGGYTF.

The chain employs TRBV25-1 and TRBJ2-7; no reliable D call. The CDR3 contains 14 residues. Germline assignment: CDR1 MGHDK and CDR2 SYGVNS. Trimming shortened V by 1 base and J by 6 bases, and 13 bases separated the two germline ends. CDR3 sequence (DNA): TGTGCCAGCAGTGAATCTCCAGTCTTCTCCGAGCAGTACTTC. This encodes CASSESPVFSEQYF.

The chain employs TRBV4-3 and TRBJ1-2, with 9 bases matching TRBD1. The V segment lost 1 base and the J segment 4 bases; nucleotides outside the gene matches: 4. CDR3 size: 15 residues. CDR1 and CDR2 (germline): LGHNA, YSLEER. CDR3 loop: CASSQGTGAGYGYTF. In DNA form, the CDR3 reads TGCGCCAGCAGCCAAGGGACAGGGGCAGGCTATGGCTACACCTTC.

This chain connects TRBV24-1 to TRBJ1-5; no definite D call. Trimming removed 12 bases from V and 5 bases from J, with 22 bases in between. The CDR3 consists of 15 residues. Germline V lookup: CDR1 KGHDR, CDR2 SFDVKD. The CDR3, as DNA: TGTGCCTTTACTTATCTGGGGTGGGTGCATCAGCCCCAGCATTTT. As protein: CAFTYLGWVHQPQHF.

This clone has a single count. In nucleotides, the CDR3 is TGCAGTGCTAGTCTCACAACAGGGTTTCAGCCCCAGCATTTT. This codes for CSASLTTGFQPQHF. The chain uses TRBV20-1 and TRBJ1-5; D is possibly TRBD1 (6 bases). Germline loops: CDR1 DFQATT, CDR2 SNEGSKA (reference sequence). The length of the CDR3 is 14 residues. V lost 3 bases and J 6 bases, leaving 15 bases between the germline ends.

The rearrangement joins TRBV7-7 to TRBJ2-5; D tentatively reads TRBD1 or TRBD2 (5 bases each). Germline V gives CDR1 SSHAT, CDR2 FNYEAQ (reference sequence). The CDR3 runs 13 residues. Trimming stripped 5 bases from V and 2 bases from J, with 9 bases between. The DNA for the CDR3 is TGTGCCAGCAGCGGGACCGCACAAGAGACCCAGTACTTC. Its translation is CASSGTAQETQYF.

This chain uses TRBV15 with TRBJ2-1, with D possibly matching TRBD2 (5 bases). The CDR3 is made up of 14 amino acids. The V gene's germline CDR1 is LNHNV and CDR2 YYDKDF (reference sequence). V was pared by 2 bases and J by 8 bases, with 13 bases between. In DNA form, the CDR3 reads TGTGCCACCAGCAGACGGGGAGCGTGGTATGAGCAGTTCTTC. Translated, it gives CATSRRGAWYEQFF.

This clone was seen only a few times. This chain connects TRBV7-8 to TRBJ1-6; 8 nucleotides align to TRBD1. The CDR3 is 15 residues long. V shed 5 bases, J shed 6 bases, and the junction held 6 bases outside the gene matches. Germline CDR1 SGHVS, CDR2 FQNEAQ. Here the CDR3 reads CASSPNRGANSPLHF. CDR3 nucleotide sequence: TGTGCCAGCAGCCCGAACAGGGGGGCTAATTCACCCCTCCACTTT.

The V gene is TRBV9, the J gene TRBJ2-2; 9 bases match TRBD2. CDR1 is SGDLS, CDR2 YYNGEE, per germline. V gave up 3 bases and J gave up 6 bases; unmatched junction bases: 6. This CDR3 spans 15 amino acids. The CDR3 bases are TGTGCCAGCAGCGACGGCCCTAGCGGGGCCGGGGAGCTGTTTTTT. It encodes CASSDGPSGAGELFF.

The chain is built from TRBV5-4 and TRBJ2-1; possibly TRBD1 for D (5 bases). Trimming shortened V by 2 bases and J by 6 bases, and 21 bases separated the two germline ends. CDR1 is SGHNT, CDR2 YYREEE, per germline (reference sequence). The CDR3 length is 17 residues. CDR3 nucleotides: TGTGCCAGCAGCTTAACCCTCGGGCAGGGAATATCCAATGAGCAGTTCTTC. Protein product: CASSLTLGQGISNEQFF.